The sequence of this TCR beta chain was determined in a study of blood T cell repertoires in COVID-19. Overall study context: In each case, the material was cDNA or gDNA derived from T cells, B-cell-depleted T cells, or PBMCs.

Authors' data handling: The authors estimated nucleated cell counts from reference gene primer amplification. Measured with immunoSEQ multiplex PCR; TCRdb has only the in-frame clones, and not every one. V and J calls and clone size come straight from that table; D and trimming were deduced from the DNA. In the table there are about 500,000 clones, about 90% of which are singletons. Germline loops: CDR1 SGHTA, CDR2 FQGNSA. The CDR3 consists of 13 residues. Note on this clone: One junction end does not reproduce the germline sequence, and a read error may be involved.

Individuals aged roughly 18 to 100 years were recruited from 24 US areas. Two negative PCRs, clearance, or symptom resolution had been documented for recovered Cohort 3 donors. The chain joins TRBV7-2 to TRBJ1-2; TRBD1 aligns across 8 bases. This clonotype was obtained from a woman aged 18-29 years who had recovered from COVID-19. The sample was PBMCs or T cells enriched from blood (not recorded which). Written as DNA, the CDR3 is TGTGCCAGCAGCCCGATTCTACAGGGGGACCTTTTCTTC. Its translation is CASSPILQGDLFF.